This TCR beta chain is drawn from a study of blood T cell repertoires in COVID-19. Background on the study: Samples representing acute and convalescent COVID-19 were sourced from the United States, Italy and Spain.

Trimming removed 11 bases from V and 5 bases from J; junction bases left unmatched: 7. The germline V gene encodes CDR1 SNHLY and CDR2 FYNNEI. The CDR3 covers 12 residues. Original processing notes: Reference gene primer amplification yielded estimated nucleated cell counts. Libraries were prepared by immunoSEQ multiplex PCR; TCRdb keeps only in-frame clonotypes and omits some of them. D and trimming come from the DNA, and the V and J calls and clone size come from that table. The table has 300,000 to 350,000 clones, around 90% seen once. The rearrangement joins TRBV2 to TRBJ2-7; 9 bases match TRBD1. This clonotype originated in a man younger than 45 who had recovered from COVID-19. The sample consisted of PBMCs or T cells enriched from blood (not recorded which). DNA for the CDR3: TGTGCCGGCCGGGACAGGGTTCACGAGCAGTACTTC. Residues: CAGRDRVHEQYF.